Following are 31 T cell receptor beta chains from one sample sequenced in a study of CD8+CD57+ T cells in acquired aplastic anemia. Flow cytometry had shown expanded CD8+CD57+ cells in the patients chosen for sequencing. Profiling of TCR beta VDJ combinations and CDR3 sequences used genomic DNA as template. TCRdb independently ran MiXCR on the reads; one entry per CDR3 protein. Among roughly 280,000 distinct CDR3 sequences, approximately 57% were seen once, and the ten largest hold roughly 1.2%. The specimen was sorted CD4+, CD8+, or CD8+CD57+ T cells (not recorded which) from PBMCs. The receptors stem from a human donor with aplastic anemia.

The rearrangement links TRBV7-8 to TRBJ2-5; D assignment may be TRBD1 or TRBD2 (6 bases each). V shed 9 bases and J shed 3 bases, with 17 bases lying between them. There are 14 residues in the CDR3. Germline values: CDR1 SGHVS, CDR2 FQNEAQ. The CDR3 DNA follows: TGTGCCAGGGCAAAAGAGGGGGGAAAAGAGACCCAGTACTTC. Translating it yields CARAKEGGKETQYF.

V is TRBV20-1 and J is TRBJ2-1; TRBD2 might be the D (6 bases). The CDR3 has 15 amino acids. V lost 1 base, J lost 9 bases, and 19 bases lay in between. The germline V gene has CDR1 DFQATT and CDR2 SNEGSKA (reference sequence). The CDR3: CSARGAKVGEVEQFF. DNA for the CDR3: TGCAGTGCTAGAGGTGCCAAGGTCGGGGAGGTTGAGCAGTTCTTC.

This clonotype was seen many times. The V and J genes are TRBV6-1 and TRBJ2-3; 10 nucleotides align to TRBD2. The trim removed 4 bases at V and 0 bases at J, leaving 1 base unmatched. CDR3 length equals 15 residues. Germline CDR1 reads MNHNS; CDR2 reads SASEGT. The CDR3, as DNA: TGTGCCAGCAGTGTGACTAGCGGGAGCACAGATACGCAGTATTTT. Protein sequence: CASSVTSGSTDTQYF.

This rearrangement joins TRBV5-1 to TRBJ1-1; tentative D call: TRBD1 (5 bases). V lost 2 bases to trimming and J lost 1 base, with 18 bases between them. CDR3 length: 17 residues. Germline lookup yields CDR1 SGHRS and CDR2 YFSETQ. In nucleotides, the CDR3 is TGCGCCAGCAGCTTAACGACTAGCGGGGGAACGAACACTGAAGCTTTCTTT. Translated: CASSLTTSGGTNTEAFF.

This clonotype was detected only once. J is TRBJ1-2 and V is TRBV7-2; TRBD1 might be the D (5 bases). CDR3 length equals 14 residues. Germline V gene lookup returns CDR1 SGHTA and CDR2 FQGNSA. Deletions cut 4 bases from V and 1 base from J, with 10 bases between. CDR3 nucleotides: TGTGCCAGCAGCTGGGCCCAGGGTAACTATGGCTACACCTTC. Encoded protein: CASSWAQGNYGYTF.

CDR3 coding DNA: TGTGCCACCAGGCCGACAGGGGGTTGGACAGATACGCAGTATTTT. This encodes CATRPTGGWTDTQYF. This chain links TRBV24-1 with TRBJ2-3, with TRBD1 identical over 9 bases. Germline assignment: CDR1 KGHDR and CDR2 SFDVKD. With V trimmed by 7 bases and J by 3 bases, 7 bases remained unmatched. The CDR3 covers 15 residues.

The J gene is TRBJ1-2, the V gene TRBV5-4, with D possibly matching TRBD1 (6 bases). V was pared by 6 bases and J by 6 bases, with 18 bases between. This CDR3 is 14 amino acids long. The germline V gene has CDR1 SGHNT and CDR2 YYREEE (reference sequence). CDR3 DNA: TGTGCCAGCATGGAGCTGGGGGCATCTGATGGCTACACCTTC. As protein: CASMELGASDGYTF.

With regard to this clonotype: The CDR3 does not end in the conserved phenylalanine or tryptophan, so this is likely a read error. The chain employs TRBV2 and TRBJ1-4; D might be TRBD1 (6 bases). Germline V gene lookup returns CDR1 SNHLY and CDR2 FYNNEI. The V and J ends lost 5 bases and 4 bases respectively, with 8 bases between them. This CDR3 spans 13 amino acids. The CDR3 protein is CASSRGGNEKLFL. Here the CDR3 DNA reads TGTGCCAGCAGTAGGGGGGGTAATGAAAAACTGTTTTTG.

In this sample, this clonotype turned up many times. The rearrangement links TRBV7-8 to TRBJ2-1, with 10 bases identical to TRBD2. The CDR3 spans 16 residues. The V and J ends lost 4 bases and 6 bases, in that order; junction bases with no gene match: 9. Per the germline V gene, CDR1 is SGHVS and CDR2 is FQNEAQ. As DNA, the CDR3 is TGTGCCAGCAGCTCGGCGTCTAGCGGGAGACGCAATGAGCAGTTCTTC. It yields the protein CASSSASSGRRNEQFF.

This clonotype was counted once. The chain carries TRBV19 and TRBJ2-1; no clear D. The CDR3 is 10 amino acids. In germline, CDR1 is LNHDA, CDR2 SQIVND (reference sequence). V lost 10 bases and J lost 9, with 10 bases in between. CDR3 sequence (DNA): TGTGCCACTGGAACGAGTGAGCAGTTCTTC. Amino acid sequence: CATGTSEQFF.

The CDR3 DNA sequence: TGTGCCATCAGTGCCGCGGCGGGGCTGAGCTCCTACGAGCAGTACTTC. This translates into CAISAAAGLSSYEQYF. The chain uses TRBV10-3 and TRBJ2-7, with D maybe TRBD2 (6 bases). From germline, CDR1 is ENHRY and CDR2 SYGVKD. The germline V and J ends were trimmed by 4 bases and 0 bases, with 16 bases remaining between them. This CDR3 is 16 amino acids long.

This sequence joins TRBV24-1 and TRBJ1-6; TRBD1 agrees at 9 bases. CDR3 size: 15 residues. Germline V gene lookup returns CDR1 KGHDR and CDR2 SFDVKD. Losses at the gene ends were 7 bases for V and 7 bases for J; bases not matched to a gene: 7. The CDR3 DNA reads TGTGCCACCAGGGGGGGGGACAGGGAAAATTCACCCCTCCACTTT. Translating it yields CATRGGDRENSPLHF.

The rearrangement joins TRBV20-1 to TRBJ2-7, with a possible D match to TRBD1 (6 bases). CDR1 DFQATT and CDR2 SNEGSKA come from the germline V gene (reference sequence). The CDR3 runs to 12 residues. The ends were cut back, 1 base at V and 9 bases at J, with 13 bases in the middle. The CDR3 protein is CSARGQAYGQYF. The CDR3 coding sequence is TGCAGTGCTAGAGGACAGGCCTATGGGCAGTACTTC.

This chain uses TRBV12-3 or TRBV12-4 with TRBJ2-2; TRBD2 is a possible D gene (6 bases). V lost 11 bases to trimming and J lost 6 bases, with 10 bases between them. The CDR3 is made up of 11 amino acids. This chain's CDR3 is CAVWGAGELFF. The CDR3 bases are TGTGCCGTGTGGGGGGCCGGGGAGCTGTTTTTT.

Only one count was recorded for this clonotype. The chain joins TRBV20-1 to TRBJ1-2; D not resolved. V was shortened by 0 bases and J by 4 bases, with 15 bases between the two germline ends. Germline loops: CDR1 DFQATT, CDR2 SNEGSKA (reference sequence). The CDR3 is 15 residues long. CDR3 in DNA: TGCAGTGCTAGAGATCCCCCCGCAGAATCCTATGGCTACACCTTC. Protein sequence: CSARDPPAESYGYTF.

The V call is TRBV15, the J call TRBJ2-6, with a tentative D call TRBD2 (6 bases). Germline V lookup: CDR1 LNHNV, CDR2 YYDKDF (reference sequence). This CDR3 has 18 residues. The V gene lost 6 bases and the J gene lost 0 bases, with 18 bases spanning the gap. The CDR3 sequence is CATRGPGLRLSGANVLTF. For the CDR3, the DNA is TGTGCCACCAGGGGTCCGGGACTTCGTCTCTCTGGGGCCAACGTCCTGACTTTC. Supplemented by reference TRBV15 and TRBJ2-6, the full variable domain reads DAMVIQNPRYQVTQFGKPVTLSCSQTLNHNVMYWYQQKSSQAPKLLFHYYDKDFNNEADTPDNFQSRRPNTSFCFLDIRSPGLGDTAMYLCATRGPGLRLSGANVLTFGAGSRLTVL.

The chain has TRBV24-1 and TRBJ2-2, with 7 positions matching TRBD2. J was trimmed by 3 bases and V by 6 bases; bases with no gene match: 12. CDR3 size: 17 residues. Germline V gene lookup returns CDR1 KGHDR and CDR2 SFDVKD. In nucleotides, the CDR3 is TGTGCCACCAGTCCTCCCCCTCCGGGAGGAGACACCGGGGAGCTGTTTTTT. Translated: CATSPPPPGGDTGELFF.

In this sample, this clonotype turned up many times. CDR3 coding DNA: TGTGCCACCAGCGGACGACAGGGCGGCTACACCTTC. The encoded protein is CATSGRQGGYTF. This chain connects TRBV15 to TRBJ1-2, with 7 nucleotides matching TRBD1. V lost 5 bases to trimming and J lost 8 bases; unmatched junction nucleotides: 5. CDR3 size: 12 residues. Germline values: CDR1 LNHNV, CDR2 YYDKDF (reference sequence). Looking up the rest from reference TRBV15 and TRBJ1-2 gives the full variable domain: DAMVIQNPRYQVTQFGKPVTLSCSQTLNHNVMYWYQQKSSQAPKLLFHYYDKDFNNEADTPDNFQSRRPNTSFCFLDIRSPGLGDTAMYLCATSGRQGGYTFGSGTRLTVV.

The chain is built from TRBV25-1 and TRBJ2-1; perhaps D is TRBD1 or TRBD2 (5 bases each). V gave up 6 bases and J gave up 0 bases, with 12 bases separating them. The CDR3 extends over 15 amino acids. The germline CDR1 and CDR2 sequences are MGHDK and SYGVNS. CDR3 sequence: CASSQGAGSYNEQFF. The CDR3 DNA sequence: TGTGCCAGCAGCCAAGGGGCGGGCTCCTACAATGAGCAGTTCTTC. Based on the CDR3 plus reference TRBV25-1 and TRBJ2-1, the full variable domain is EADIYQTPRYLVIGTGKKITLECSQTMGHDKMYWYQQDPGMELHLIHYSYGVNSTEKGDLSSESTVSRIRTEHFPLTLESARPSHTSQYLCASSQGAGSYNEQFFGPGTRLTVL.

The CDR3 bases are TGTGCCAGCAGCTTTGTCCCAGAGACCCAGTACTTC. As protein: CASSFVPETQYF. This chain links TRBV7-3 with TRBJ2-5, with D unresolved. The CDR3 is made up of 12 amino acids. Germline CDR1 SGHTA, CDR2 FQGTGA. Trimming took off 3 bases at V and 4 bases at J, with 6 bases between the two ends.

In this sample, this clonotype turned up a few times. This sequence joins TRBV15 and TRBJ2-7; the D is unclear. This CDR3 spans 15 amino acids. Trimming shortened V by 3 bases and J by 3 bases, and 15 bases separated the two germline ends. Germline V gene sequence: CDR1 LNHNV, CDR2 YYDKDF (reference sequence). DNA for the CDR3: TGTGCCACCAGCAGGGCAAGTCCAGCGAACTACGAGCAGTACTTC. Protein sequence: CATSRASPANYEQYF.

The chain joins TRBV9 to TRBJ2-7, with 9 bases identical to TRBD2. CDR1 is SGDLS, CDR2 YYNGEE, per germline. V dropped 4 bases and J dropped 0; count of bases not matched to a gene: 8. This CDR3 contains 16 residues. CDR3 residues: CASSTGVAGVSYEQYF. The CDR3 bases are TGTGCCAGCAGCACGGGGGTAGCGGGGGTCTCCTACGAGCAGTACTTC.

V gene TRBV7-6 combines with J gene TRBJ2-3; D remains unclear. This CDR3 has 12 residues. V shed 4 bases and J shed 10 bases, with 12 bases lying between them. The V gene's germline CDR1 is SGHVS and CDR2 FNYEAQ. DNA of the CDR3: TGTGCCAGCAGCTCCCCGCCCAGTGCGCAGTATTTT. This encodes CASSSPPSAQYF.

The V and J genes are TRBV7-2 and TRBJ2-7; D may be TRBD1 (6 bases). Germline loops: CDR1 SGHTA, CDR2 FQGNSA. Trimming pared 5 bases from V and 0 bases from J, leaving 14 bases between. CDR3 length: 15 amino acids. This chain's CDR3 is CASSRQVISSYEQYF. The CDR3 coding sequence is TGTGCCAGCAGCCGACAGGTTATAAGCTCCTACGAGCAGTACTTC.

The V and J genes are TRBV14 and TRBJ2-5; tentatively, D is TRBD1 (6 bases). This CDR3 has 15 residues. Deletions cut 5 bases from V and 5 bases from J, with 18 bases between. Germline CDR1 is SGHDN and CDR2 is FVKESK. This CDR3 reads CASSSNRVRRETQYF. CDR3 DNA: TGTGCCAGCAGCTCAAACAGGGTACGGAGGGAGACCCAGTACTTC.

This rearrangement joins TRBV20-1 to TRBJ2-7; 7 positions agree with TRBD1. Looked up from germline, CDR1 is DFQATT and CDR2 is SNEGSKA (reference sequence). With 6 bases clipped from V and 6 bases from J, the junction kept 5 bases outside the gene matches. The CDR3 spans 11 residues. The CDR3, as DNA: TGCAGTGCGTCGACAGGGATCGAGCAGTACTTC. Amino acids: CSASTGIEQYF.

The chain joins TRBV5-1 to TRBJ1-4, with 10 nucleotides matching TRBD1. The J segment lost 11 bases and the V segment lost 4 bases, leaving 8 bases of the junction unmatched. Germline V gene data show CDR1 as SGHRS and CDR2 as YFSETQ. This CDR3 region has 14 residues. CDR3: CASSVGSGQGKLFF. As DNA, the CDR3 is TGCGCCAGCAGCGTAGGATCGGGACAGGGGAAACTGTTTTTT. Looking up the rest from reference TRBV5-1 and TRBJ1-4 gives the full variable domain: KAGVTQTPRYLIKTRGQQVTLSCSPISGHRSVSWYQQTPGQGLQFLFEYFSETQRNKGNFPGRFSGRQFSNSRSEMNVSTLELGDSALYLCASSVGSGQGKLFFGSGTQLSVL.

Here the CDR3 reads CSGAGWRDRTYNEQFF. In DNA, the CDR3 is TGCAGCGGCGCAGGTTGGAGGGACAGAACCTACAATGAGCAGTTCTTC. This rearrangement joins TRBV29-1 to TRBJ2-1, with D possibly matching TRBD1 (7 bases). This CDR3 contains 16 residues. With 7 bases removed from V and 2 bases from J, the gap between germline ends came to 21 bases. CDR1 is SQVTM, CDR2 ANQGSEA, per germline.

The chain couples TRBV10-3 to TRBJ1-6, with TRBD1 identical over 10 bases. V gave up 8 bases and J gave up 10 bases; unmatched junction bases: 8. This CDR3 region has 14 residues. Germline V gene data show CDR1 as ENHRY and CDR2 as SYGVKD. CDR3 sequence (DNA): TGTGCCATCGGCGGGACAGGGGAACGGTCACCCCTCCACTTT. Encoded protein: CAIGGTGERSPLHF.

As regards this clonotype: At one end the junction does not follow the germline gene, possibly because of a read error. J is TRBJ2-7 and V is TRBV10-1; possible D gene TRBD1, 6 bases. CDR3 length equals 17 residues. The germline gives CDR1 WNHNN, CDR2 SYGVQD (reference sequence). The CDR3 loop reads CASSVRGRGPSSHEQYF. The CDR3 DNA reads TGCGCCAGCAGTGTCCGGGGCAGGGGTCCCAGCTCCCACGAGCAGTACTTC.

J is TRBJ1-1 and V is TRBV7-4; TRBD1 might be the D (6 bases). Germline V gene data show CDR1 as SGHVT and CDR2 as SQSDAQ. CDR3 length: 18 residues. V lost 1 base and J lost 1, with 19 bases in between. The CDR3 is CASSLGRGGQGPNTEAFF. DNA for the CDR3: TGTGCCAGCAGCTTAGGGCGTGGGGGGCAGGGGCCGAACACTGAAGCTTTCTTT.